These 24 T cell receptor beta chains were all obtained from the same sample, sequenced in a study of blood T cell repertoires in COVID-19. The table came from immunoSEQ multiplex PCR; TCRdb's copy has only in-frame clones and leaves some out. In the table there are tens of thousands of clones, approximately 85% of which are singletons. The specimen was peripheral blood. The receptors come from a human donor in a cohort sampled during active COVID-19. The donor label of this sample is uncertain.

The chain recombines TRBV2 with TRBJ1-5; 7 bases are a match to TRBD1. V was pared by 5 bases and J by 4 bases, with 5 bases of the junction left unmatched. This CDR3 has 14 residues. Germline assignment: CDR1 SNHLY and CDR2 FYNNEI. The CDR3: CASSLRDRNQPQHF. The CDR3 nucleotides read TGTGCCAGCAGTCTCCGGGACAGAAATCAGCCCCAGCATTTT.

The chain employs TRBV4-3 and TRBJ1-4; 10 nucleotides agree with TRBD1. The CDR3 totals 15 residues. After removal of 2 bases from V and 8 bases from J, the junction contained 5 bases not matched to a gene. Germline-derived CDR1 and CDR2 are LGHNA and YSLEER. The CDR3 DNA reads TGCGCCAGCAGCCAACTGGGACAGGGGAAAGAAAAACTGTTTTTT. Protein product: CASSQLGQGKEKLFF.

V usage is TRBV5-4 and J usage is TRBJ1-4; no reliable D call. In germline, CDR1 is SGHNT, CDR2 YYREEE (reference sequence). V was cut by 1 base and J by 2 bases, with 12 bases left in between. CDR3 length equals 16 residues. CDR3 bases: TGTGCCAGCAGCTTGACGGGGAGATCGACTAATGAAAAACTGTTTTTT. Its translation: CASSLTGRSTNEKLFF.

In this sample, this clone turned up a few times. This chain links TRBV7-2 with TRBJ1-5; perhaps TRBD1 as D (5 bases). This CDR3 is built from 14 residues. Trimming took 3 bases from V and 4 from J, leaving 10 bases between them. The germline gives CDR1 SGHTA, CDR2 FQGNSA. CDR3 in amino acids: CASSLDTANQPQHF. Here the CDR3 DNA reads TGTGCCAGCAGCTTGGACACGGCGAATCAGCCCCAGCATTTT.

CDR3 DNA sequence: TGTGCCAGCAGTTCCGGCGCGGGTCAGCCCCAGCATTTT. Encoded protein: CASSSGAGQPQHF. This chain uses TRBV6-5 with TRBJ1-5; D gene uncertain. V lost 4 bases, J lost 6 bases, and 10 bases lay in between. CDR1 and CDR2 from the germline V gene are MNHEY and SVGAGI. This CDR3 spans 13 amino acids.

The chain has TRBV5-1 and TRBJ2-4, with 10 bases lining up with TRBD2. V dropped 1 base and J dropped 2; count of bases not matched to a gene: 6. CDR1 is SGHRS, CDR2 YFSETQ, per germline. CDR3 length: 17 residues. This CDR3 reads CASSLKSGGATKNIQYF. CDR3 DNA: TGCGCCAGCAGCTTGAAAAGCGGGGGGGCTACCAAAAACATTCAGTACTTC.

This chain links TRBV19 with TRBJ2-2, with 9 bases matching TRBD2. V shed 5 bases, J shed 0 bases, and the junction held 4 bases outside the gene matches. The CDR3 runs 16 residues. Looked up from germline, CDR1 is LNHDA and CDR2 is SQIVND (reference sequence). This CDR3 is CASSLLAGSNTGELFF. CDR3 sequence (DNA): TGTGCCAGTAGTCTCCTAGCGGGGTCGAACACCGGGGAGCTGTTTTTT.

This chain links TRBV4-1 with TRBJ1-2, with D tentatively TRBD1 (6 bases). From germline, CDR1 is MGHRA and CDR2 YSYEKL. The CDR3 covers 15 residues. V was clipped by 1 base and J by 2 bases, with 11 bases between them. The CDR3 DNA follows: TGCGCCAGCAGCCAAGGCTACGGACAGAACTATGGCTACACCTTC. It encodes CASSQGYGQNYGYTF.

This chain links TRBV5-1 with TRBJ2-1, with 12 bases that match TRBD1. The germline V gene has CDR1 SGHRS and CDR2 YFSETQ. V trimming: 0 bases; J trimming: 7 bases; junction bases outside the gene matches: 5. The CDR3 is 16 residues long. DNA for the CDR3: TGCGCCAGCAGCTTGGGAGGGGGACAGGGGGCGAATGAGCAGTTCTTC. This encodes CASSLGGGQGANEQFF.

The rearrangement joins TRBV2 to TRBJ1-6; 8 positions agree with TRBD1. Germline V gives CDR1 SNHLY, CDR2 FYNNEI. CDR3 length: 14 residues. Trimming cost V 5 bases and J 7 bases; bases outside gene matches: 4. The CDR3 nucleotides read TGTGCCAGCAGTAATGGACAGGGCAATTCACCCCTCCACTTT. This codes for CASSNGQGNSPLHF.

This clone showed up just a few times. The chain couples TRBV29-1 to TRBJ1-1; D remains ambiguous. Germline V gives CDR1 SQVTM, CDR2 ANQGSEA. V lost 4 bases and J 3 bases, leaving 9 bases between the germline ends. The CDR3 has 12 amino acids. As DNA, the CDR3 is TGCAGCGTTGCCAGAGGAGACACTGAAGCTTTCTTT. This codes for CSVARGDTEAFF.

The chain recombines TRBV5-1 with TRBJ1-2; 7 nucleotides align to TRBD1. The germline CDR1 and CDR2 sequences are SGHRS and YFSETQ. The J segment lost 8 bases and the V segment lost 2 bases, leaving 6 bases of the junction unmatched. CDR3 length equals 13 residues. The CDR3 spells CASSFEGAGGYTF. The CDR3 bases are TGCGCCAGCAGCTTCGAGGGGGCAGGGGGCTACACCTTC.

CDR3 sequence reads: CASSLDPGTGGYEQYF. CDR3 nucleotides: TGTGCCAGCAGCTTGGATCCCGGGACAGGGGGCTACGAGCAGTACTTC. V and J are TRBV5-4 and TRBJ2-7, with TRBD1 matching over 11 bases. CDR3 size: 16 residues. Germline CDR1 reads SGHNT; CDR2 reads YYREEE (reference sequence). J lost 3 bases, V lost 0 bases, and 5 bases had no gene match.

There are a few counts of this clone. The chain has TRBV5-4 and TRBJ2-3; TRBD2 matches at 7 bases. This CDR3 has 15 amino acids. Trimming took 0 bases from V and 4 from J; bases not matched to a gene: 5. Germline V gene sequence: CDR1 SGHNT, CDR2 YYREEE (reference sequence). CDR3 protein: CASSLGTRAPDTQYF. CDR3 coding DNA: TGTGCCAGCAGCTTGGGGACTAGGGCTCCAGATACGCAGTATTTT.

In nucleotides, the CDR3 is TGTGCCAGCTCACCATTAGGTCCGGGCCAGGGAAAAGAGACCCAGTACTTC. It codes for CASSPLGPGQGKETQYF. The chain is built from TRBV18 and TRBJ2-5; D possibly corresponds to TRBD1 (5 bases). The V and J ends lost 2 bases and 3 bases respectively, with 19 bases between them. The CDR3 runs 17 residues. Per the germline V gene, CDR1 is KGHSH and CDR2 is LQKENI. The full variable domain, in which reference TRBV18 and TRBJ2-5 provide the parts outside the CDR3, is NAGVMQNPRHLVRRRGQEARLRCSPMKGHSHVYWYRQLPEEGLKFMVYLQKENIIDESGMPKERFSAEFPKEGPSILRIQQVVRGDSAAYFCASSPLGPGQGKETQYFGPGTRLLVL.

The CDR3 loop reads CASSIQGGALIGGTDTQYF. Here the CDR3 DNA reads TGTGCCAGTAGTATACAAGGAGGGGCCCTAATCGGTGGCACAGATACGCAGTATTTT. This sequence joins TRBV19 and TRBJ2-3, with D perhaps TRBD2 (6 bases). Looked up from germline, CDR1 is LNHDA and CDR2 is SQIVND (reference sequence). The CDR3 sequence is 19 residues long. V lost 2 bases and J 1 base, leaving 22 bases between the germline ends.

This clone was counted a single time. The V gene is TRBV2, the J gene TRBJ2-3; 8 bases are a match to TRBD2. Germline V gene lookup returns CDR1 SNHLY and CDR2 FYNNEI. The CDR3 extends over 16 amino acids. The V segment lost 3 bases and the J segment 1 base; nucleotides outside the gene matches: 6. Written as DNA, the CDR3 is TGTGCCAGCAGTGACCGGGGGGGACGGGGCACAGATACGCAGTATTTT. This sequence encodes CASSDRGGRGTDTQYF.

The V call is TRBV9, the J call TRBJ2-5; TRBD2 matches at 14 bases. Germline V gene sequence: CDR1 SGDLS, CDR2 YYNGEE. This CDR3 has 16 amino acids. V was pared by 4 bases and J by 5 bases, with 7 bases of the junction left unmatched. CDR3 residues: CASSLTSGGARETQYF. The CDR3 DNA is TGTGCCAGCAGCTTGACTAGCGGGGGGGCCCGGGAGACCCAGTACTTC.

The rearrangement uses TRBV4-2 and TRBJ2-1; D not certain. This CDR3 spans 16 amino acids. Germline lookup yields CDR1 LGHNA and CDR2 YNFKEQ. V lost 0 bases, J lost 9 bases, and 18 bases lay in between. The CDR3 here is CASSQEEARSSGEQFF. The CDR3 coding sequence is TGTGCCAGCAGCCAAGAGGAAGCCCGTAGCTCCGGTGAGCAGTTCTTC.

This clone was picked up a small number of times. The J gene is TRBJ2-7, the V gene TRBV3-1 (or the pseudogene TRBV3-2); D not certain. This CDR3 is 12 amino acids long. Germline V gives CDR1 LGHDT, CDR2 YNNKEL (reference sequence). V was pared by 1 base and J by 3 bases, with 4 bases between. The CDR3 DNA sequence: TGTGCCAGCAGCCAAGTCGTCTACGAGCAGTACTTC. It specifies CASSQVVYEQYF.

The chain uses TRBV24-1 and TRBJ2-7; possible D gene TRBD1, 6 bases. CDR3 size: 15 residues. The V end was cut by 4 bases, the J end by 0 bases, with 12 bases between. Germline V gene lookup returns CDR1 KGHDR and CDR2 SFDVKD. The CDR3 sequence is CATSDSTGNSYEQYF. In DNA form, the CDR3 reads TGTGCCACCAGTGACTCGACAGGAAACTCCTACGAGCAGTACTTC.

The chain joins TRBV5-4 to TRBJ2-3; the match to TRBD1 covers 8 bases. Germline loops: CDR1 SGHNT, CDR2 YYREEE (reference sequence). CDR3 length: 16 residues. J gave up 1 base and V 5 bases, and 9 bases lay outside the gene matches. The CDR3 DNA is TGTGCCAGCAGGAAGGGGGGACAGGTCGGCACAGATACGCAGTATTTT. This translates into CASRKGGQVGTDTQYF.

This clone has just a few counts. The chain combines TRBV5-6 with TRBJ1-3; no firm D call. The V gene lost 2 bases and the J gene lost 2 bases, with 8 bases spanning the gap. Per germline, CDR1 SGHDT and CDR2 YYEEEE. The CDR3 totals 14 residues. The CDR3 DNA reads TGTGCCAGCAGCTTCAGGACTACTGGAAACACCATATATTTT. As protein: CASSFRTTGNTIYF.

V usage is TRBV14 and J usage is TRBJ1-6; possible D gene TRBD1, 5 bases. Per the germline V gene, CDR1 is SGHDN and CDR2 is FVKESK. V dropped 3 bases and J dropped 0 bases, with 12 bases sitting between them. CDR3 length: 17 amino acids. The CDR3 is CASSQDTPSSYNSPLHF. The CDR3 DNA is TGTGCCAGCAGCCAGGACACCCCGAGCTCCTATAATTCACCCCTCCACTTT. Based on the CDR3 plus reference TRBV14 and TRBJ1-6, the full variable domain is EAGVTQFPSHSVIEKGQTVTLRCDPISGHDNLYWYRRVMGKEIKFLLHFVKESKQDESGMPNNRFLAERTGGTYSTLKVQPAELEDSGVYFCASSQDTPSSYNSPLHFGNGTRLTVT.